The next 11 T cell receptor beta chains were all read from a single sample in a study of T cells of healthy individuals. One entry per CDR3 protein results from TCRdb running MiXCR on the 5' RACE reads. The table lists 38,000 or so distinct CDR3 sequences, 4.5% of them singletons. The source of these receptors is a human donor in good health.

This clonotype was detected ten times or more. The J gene is TRBJ2-7, the V gene TRBV6-6; D is unclear. Germline lookup yields CDR1 MNHNY and CDR2 SVGAGI (reference sequence). This CDR3 is built from 14 residues. The germline V and J ends were trimmed by 2 bases and 7 bases, with 15 bases remaining between them. The CDR3 spells CASSYGQTLGEQYF. In DNA, the CDR3 is TGTGCCAGCAGTTACGGGCAGACCCTGGGGGAGCAGTACTTC.

In its sample, this clonotype was seen many times. The chain is built from TRBV7-6 and TRBJ2-5, with 12 bases matching TRBD2. Germline CDR1 and CDR2: SGHVS and FNYEAQ. The CDR3 sequence is 15 residues long. V trimming: 5 bases; J trimming: 2 bases; junction bases outside the gene matches: 3. CDR3 residues: CASSRTSGKQETQYF. The CDR3 DNA sequence: TGTGCCAGCAGCCGGACTAGCGGGAAACAAGAGACCCAGTACTTC.

Many counts were recorded for this clonotype. The chain is built from TRBV4-2 and TRBJ2-1; TRBD1 matches 7 bases. CDR3 length: 16 residues. With 1 base clipped from V and 4 bases from J, the junction kept 7 bases outside the gene matches. Germline V CDR1 and CDR2: LGHNA, YNFKEQ. The CDR3 region has the DNA TGTGCCAGCAGCCAAGGGATGACAGGGTCGTACAATGAGCAGTTCTTC. It encodes CASSQGMTGSYNEQFF.

This clonotype was counted a few times. The rearrangement joins TRBV30 to TRBJ1-2; 10 bases are a match to TRBD1. Germline values: CDR1 GTSNPN, CDR2 SVGIG (reference sequence). The length of the CDR3 is 13 residues. Trimming cost V 5 bases and J 8 bases; bases outside gene matches: 8. The CDR3 spells CAWLTGGIGGYTF. For the CDR3, the DNA is TGTGCCTGGCTGACAGGGGGCATCGGCGGCTACACCTTC.

This clonotype was counted only a few times. V gene TRBV12-3 or TRBV12-4 combines with J gene TRBJ2-5; D remains unclear. V shed 5 bases and J shed 2 bases, with 3 bases lying between them. The CDR3 runs to 11 residues. The CDR3 reads CASSIQETQYF. CDR3 nucleotide sequence: TGTGCCAGCAGTATTCAAGAGACCCAGTACTTC.

This clonotype was counted a few times. The V and J genes are TRBV11-3 and TRBJ2-2; no clear D gene. CDR3 length: 14 amino acids. V gave up 3 bases and J gave up 2 bases, with 7 bases separating them. In germline, CDR1 is SGHNT, CDR2 YENEEA. The CDR3 nucleotides are TGTGCCAGCAGCTTGGAAACAAACACCGGGGAGCTGTTTTTT. Encoded protein: CASSLETNTGELFF.

This clonotype occurred many times. The chain uses TRBV7-2 and TRBJ2-1; the match to TRBD2 covers 8 bases. Trimming at V came to 5 bases and at J to 0 bases, leaving 9 bases not matched to a gene. Germline V gene data show CDR1 as SGHTA and CDR2 as FQGNSA. The CDR3 has 17 amino acids. The CDR3 DNA reads TGTGCCAGCAGCCGTCCTACCACTAGCGGCTCCTACAATGAGCAGTTCTTC. Translated: CASSRPTTSGSYNEQFF.

In its sample, this clonotype was seen many times. The chain recombines TRBV29-1 with TRBJ2-5, with a tentative D call TRBD2 (7 bases). This CDR3 spans 16 amino acids. Trimming stripped 3 bases from V and 2 bases from J, with 19 bases between. CDR1 is SQVTM, CDR2 ANQGSEA, per germline. The CDR3 nucleotides are TGCAGCGTTGATCCTACGAGGGCGGGGGCACAAGAGACCCAGTACTTC. It is translated as CSVDPTRAGAQETQYF.

This clonotype was picked up many times. V gene TRBV20-1 combines with J gene TRBJ1-2, with TRBD1 identical over 8 bases. Germline V gene sequence: CDR1 DFQATT, CDR2 SNEGSKA (reference sequence). This CDR3 spans 14 amino acids. V gave up 1 base and J gave up 6 bases; unmatched junction bases: 7. CDR3 loop: CSARVLQGGNGYTF. CDR3 DNA sequence: TGCAGTGCTAGAGTTTTACAGGGGGGAAATGGCTACACCTTC.

This clonotype occurred a few times. The chain combines TRBV15 with TRBJ1-3; D not certain. Looked up from germline, CDR1 is LNHNV and CDR2 is YYDKDF (reference sequence). The CDR3 extends over 16 amino acids. V lost 0 bases and J 6 bases, leaving 15 bases between the germline ends. CDR3 nucleotides: TGTGCCACCAGCAGAGATCCGGCAGAGGACTTAAACACCATATATTTT. It yields the protein CATSRDPAEDLNTIYF.

This clonotype occurred many times. The gene calls are TRBV20-1 and TRBJ2-7; 14 bases agree with TRBD2. V shed 3 bases and J 6 bases; nucleotides not matched to a gene: 13. Per germline, CDR1 DFQATT and CDR2 SNEGSKA (reference sequence). The CDR3 runs to 17 residues. The CDR3 DNA reads TGCAGTGCTAGGGGACTAGCGGGAGTCAAGAGAGTGGGCGAGCAGTACTTC. The encoded protein is CSARGLAGVKRVGEQYF.